Listed here are 18 T cell receptor beta chains from one sample, sequenced in a study of brain T cells in children with intractable seizures. Profiled with immunoSEQ multiplex PCR; TCRdb holds only in-frame clones, not every one. The sample includes 340,000 or so clones, more than 85% of them seen just once. Regarding time point: blood from clinic visit 5 months post-surgery; TSC patient then seizure free. This sample comprised peripheral blood, obtained roughly 5 months after surgery. The source of these receptors is a boy under two years old with tuberous sclerosis and intractable seizures.

This clone was detected once. The gene calls are TRBV27 and TRBJ2-7; D gene unclear. The germline gives CDR1 MNHEY, CDR2 SMNVEV (reference sequence). The CDR3 is 14 residues long. V was pared by 8 bases and J by 0 bases, with 14 bases between. This CDR3 is CASRPVPSSYEQYF. The CDR3 nucleotides read TGTGCCAGCCGCCCGGTCCCAAGCTCCTACGAGCAGTACTTC.

This chain joins TRBV7-9 and TRBJ2-3; D not certain. CDR1 is SEHNR and CDR2 is FQNEAQ in the germline V gene (reference sequence). Trimming removed 3 bases at V and 6 bases at J, with 4 bases between. The CDR3 has 11 residues. In DNA, the CDR3 is TGTGCCAGCAGCTTTTACGATACGCAGTATTTT. Its translation: CASSFYDTQYF.

The CDR3, as DNA: TGTGCCTCACAGCGGGAGTGGAACACCGGGGAGCTGTTTTTT. This sequence encodes CASQREWNTGELFF. This chain links TRBV30 with TRBJ2-2, with 8 bases lining up with TRBD2. Germline trimming cut 7 bases from V and 1 base from J; bases unmatched to any gene: 5. The CDR3 runs to 14 residues. In germline, CDR1 is GTSNPN, CDR2 SVGIG (reference sequence).

This clone was recorded a few times. The gene calls are TRBV4-2 and TRBJ1-6; D may be TRBD1 (5 bases). Trimming pared 0 bases from V and 15 bases from J, leaving 6 bases between. Germline CDR1 LGHNA, CDR2 YNFKEQ. The CDR3 spans 11 residues. The CDR3: CASSQDGGLHF. For the CDR3, the DNA is TGTGCCAGCAGCCAAGACGGGGGCCTCCACTTT.

This clone appeared once. V is TRBV10-2 and J is TRBJ2-7, with 9 bases fitting TRBD2. Germline values: CDR1 WSHSY, CDR2 SAAADI. CDR3 length equals 15 residues. Germline trimming cut 4 bases from V and 2 bases from J; bases unmatched to any gene: 6. The CDR3 loop reads CASSGAGGLPYEQYF. CDR3 sequence (DNA): TGCGCCAGCAGTGGGGCGGGGGGGCTTCCCTACGAGCAGTACTTC.

The chain employs TRBV27 and TRBJ2-7, with D perhaps matching TRBD1 (5 bases). CDR3 length: 14 residues. V lost 4 bases, J lost 2 bases, and 12 bases lay in between. CDR1 is MNHEY and CDR2 is SMNVEV in the germline V gene (reference sequence). CDR3 in amino acids: CASSSIDSTYEQYF. The CDR3 region has the DNA TGTGCCAGCAGTTCCATCGACAGTACCTACGAGCAGTACTTC.

The chain couples TRBV7-3 to TRBJ2-2; D is perhaps TRBD2 (7 bases). The CDR3 spans 16 residues. V was cut by 3 bases and J by 1 base, with 12 bases left in between. The germline V gene has CDR1 SGHTA and CDR2 FQGTGA. CDR3 coding DNA: TGTGCCAGCAGCTTCGGGCGGGGGCAGAACACCGGGGAGCTGTTTTTT. As protein: CASSFGRGQNTGELFF.

This chain links TRBV10-2 with TRBJ1-5; 7 bases line up with TRBD1. Germline loops: CDR1 WSHSY, CDR2 SAAADI. CDR3 length equals 14 residues. V dropped 7 bases and J dropped 7; count of bases not matched to a gene: 10. This chain's CDR3 is CASTQGGVKQPQHF. The CDR3 DNA reads TGCGCCAGCACGCAGGGGGGGGTTAAGCAGCCCCAGCATTTT.

The rearrangement links TRBV27 to TRBJ1-1; D gene uncertain. The CDR3 is 14 amino acids. The V gene's germline CDR1 is MNHEY and CDR2 SMNVEV (reference sequence). V was clipped by 4 bases and J by 0 bases, with 9 bases between them. CDR3 in DNA: TGTGCCAGCAGTTCAGTTTTCCTGAACACTGAAGCTTTCTTT. This translates into CASSSVFLNTEAFF.

This sequence joins TRBV13 and TRBJ2-5; possible D gene TRBD2, 5 bases. The CDR3 is made up of 14 amino acids. Germline CDR1 and CDR2: PRHDT and FYEKMQ (reference sequence). V shed 4 bases and J shed 3 bases, with 12 bases lying between them. This chain's CDR3 is CASSSSDSEETQYF. CDR3 in DNA: TGTGCCAGCAGCTCCTCGGACTCCGAAGAGACCCAGTACTTC.

The CDR3 sequence: CASSSGFRDSRYEQYF. The CDR3 DNA follows: TGTGCCAGCAGCTCCGGCTTTCGGGACAGTCGATACGAGCAGTACTTC. The V and J genes are TRBV11-3 and TRBJ2-7; TRBD1 matches 7 bases. From germline, CDR1 is SGHNT and CDR2 YENEEA. V lost 4 bases, J lost 4 bases, and 13 bases stayed unmatched. This CDR3 region has 16 residues.

Here the CDR3 reads CASSLWRYNQPQHF. DNA for the CDR3: TGTGCCAGCAGCTTGTGGCGGTACAATCAGCCCCAGCATTTT. The chain recombines TRBV5-6 with TRBJ1-5; D remains ambiguous. Germline lookup yields CDR1 SGHDT and CDR2 YYEEEE. Between the trimmed V and J ends, which lost 1 base and 3 bases, there was a span of 8 bases. The CDR3 totals 14 residues.

The chain links TRBV6-6 to TRBJ1-1; D ambiguous. Germline V gene data show CDR1 as MNHNY and CDR2 as SVGAGI (reference sequence). V was cut by 6 bases and J by 1 base, with 15 bases left in between. The CDR3 sequence is 15 residues long. The CDR3 region is CASSRYFEENTEAFF. The CDR3 nucleotides are TGTGCCAGCAGCCGATACTTTGAGGAGAACACTGAAGCTTTCTTT.

This chain uses TRBV20-1 with TRBJ1-2, with D unclear. The CDR3 runs to 10 residues. V was shortened by 6 bases and J by 8 bases, with 10 bases between the two germline ends. Per germline, CDR1 DFQATT and CDR2 SNEGSKA (reference sequence). DNA for the CDR3: TGCAGTGCGGAGAAGTTCGGCTACACCTTC. This sequence encodes CSAEKFGYTF.

V usage is TRBV12-3 or TRBV12-4 and J usage is TRBJ1-6; D is ambiguous. The CDR3 has 13 residues. The V gene lost 6 bases and the J gene lost 9 bases, with 12 bases spanning the gap. Here the CDR3 DNA reads TGTGCCAGCAGGGTAGACTTAGGTTCACCCCTCCACTTT. Its translation is CASRVDLGSPLHF.

This chain joins TRBV2 and TRBJ2-1; 7 bases match TRBD2. CDR3 length: 14 residues. Germline assignment: CDR1 SNHLY and CDR2 FYNNEI. Trimming at V came to 7 bases and at J to 9 bases, leaving 12 bases not matched to a gene. CDR3 region: CASMESSGTGEQFF. The CDR3 DNA sequence: TGTGCCAGCATGGAGTCTAGCGGTACGGGTGAGCAGTTCTTC.

J is TRBJ2-2 and V is TRBV11-2, with 8 bases aligning to TRBD2. This CDR3 region has 16 residues. V lost 5 bases, J lost 2 bases, and 7 bases stayed unmatched. Germline CDR1 and CDR2: SGHAT and FQNNGV. This chain's CDR3 is CASSPGLAENTGELFF. The CDR3 bases are TGTGCCAGCAGCCCAGGACTAGCCGAAAACACCGGGGAGCTGTTTTTT.

A single count supports this clone. The chain uses TRBV5-6 and TRBJ1-1; TRBD1 aligns across 10 bases. CDR3 length equals 14 residues. Losses at the gene ends were 2 bases for V and 5 bases for J; bases not matched to a gene: 3. CDR1 is SGHDT and CDR2 is YYEEEE in the germline V gene. CDR3 DNA sequence: TGTGCCAGCAGCTTCGGGACAGGGGTTACTGAAGCTTTCTTT. This translates into CASSFGTGVTEAFF. Looking up the rest from reference TRBV5-6 and TRBJ1-1 gives the full variable domain: DAGVTQSPTHLIKTRGQQVTLRCSPKSGHDTVSWYQQALGQGPQFIFQYYEEEERQRGNFPDRFSGHQFPNYSSELNVNALLLGDSALYLCASSFGTGVTEAFFGQGTRLTVV.